The T cell receptor beta chain described here comes from a study of cytomegalovirus exposure and HLA in healthy donors. Whole-study context: Previous work identified 117 million unique TCR beta sequences from about 200 million T cells. The study's early data release held some 85 million unique TCRs from HLA-typed donors.

Regarding the study as a whole: In an earlier analysis, in around 590 donors, most V segments appeared productive either ~87% or ~30% of the time. It was 150 to 200 TCR beta chains that were listed as cytomegalovirus-associated.

As regards this clone: Its antigen is not known.

The PCR employed 60 Vbeta primers together with 13 Jbeta primers. The method was immunoSEQ multiplex PCR; TCRdb's version includes in-frame clones alone and lacks a portion of them. The top ten hold roughly 0.095% of the sample, which has 200,000 or so clones, about 79% seen once. V was trimmed by 3 bases and J by 2 bases, leaving 10 bases between them. From germline, CDR1 is SGDLS and CDR2 YYNGEE. This CDR3 has 14 residues. The TCR comes from a boy between 2 and 10 years old in good health and CMV-seronegative. The V gene is TRBV9, the J gene TRBJ2-3; D possibly corresponds to TRBD1 (5 bases). The sequenced sample was PBMCs. In nucleotides, the CDR3 is TGTGCCAGCAGCGACCGACAGAACACAGATACGCAGTATTTT. This codes for CASSDRQNTDTQYF.